Below are 21 T cell receptor beta chains sequenced from a single sample in a study of early T cells in non-severe SARS-CoV-2 infection. In TCRdb, the 5' RACE reads were re-called with MiXCR into one record per CDR3 protein. Among 65,000 to 95,000 distinct CDR3 sequences listed, 11% to 15% were seen once. Source material: whole blood. The receptors here all came from an adult who was a healthcare worker with PCR-confirmed SARS-CoV-2 infection or an uninfected control (not recorded which).

The rearrangement uses TRBV19 and TRBJ1-1, with a possible D match to TRBD1 (6 bases). V was clipped by 1 base and J by 10 bases, with 10 bases between them. Germline loops: CDR1 LNHDA, CDR2 SQIVND (reference sequence). The CDR3 has 12 amino acids. The CDR3: CASSIGGLGAFF. The DNA of the CDR3 is TGTGCCAGTAGTATAGGGGGGCTCGGAGCTTTCTTT.

At least ten counts were recorded for this clonotype. The CDR3 nucleotides are TGCGCCAGCAGCTTGGGGCAGGGACTTGGAGGCTACACCTTC. Amino acids: CASSLGQGLGGYTF. This sequence joins TRBV5-1 and TRBJ1-2, with D maybe TRBD1 (5 bases). The CDR3 totals 14 residues. V was trimmed by 0 bases and J by 8 bases, leaving 14 bases between them. The germline gives CDR1 SGHRS, CDR2 YFSETQ.

V is TRBV2 and J is TRBJ1-2; TRBD1 matches at 9 bases. Losses at the gene ends were 4 bases for V and 4 bases for J; bases not matched to a gene: 4. The CDR3 has 14 amino acids. From germline, CDR1 is SNHLY and CDR2 FYNNEI. The CDR3 DNA is TGTGCCAGCAGTGGACAGGGGGGCAGCTATGGCTACACCTTC. Translating it yields CASSGQGGSYGYTF.

This clonotype was seen a handful of times. The chain has TRBV5-6 and TRBJ2-1; D not resolved. Germline CDR1 is SGHDT and CDR2 is YYEEEE. This CDR3 is 14 amino acids long. V was shortened by 1 base and J by 8 bases, with 13 bases between the two germline ends. The CDR3 sequence is CASSLYNVIDEQFF. For the CDR3, the DNA is TGTGCCAGCAGCTTGTATAACGTAATCGATGAGCAGTTCTTC.

This clonotype occurred a few times. This chain joins TRBV6-2 or TRBV6-3 and TRBJ1-2; a weak D match, TRBD1 (5 bases). The CDR3 sequence is 13 residues long. Trimming cost V 6 bases and J 4 bases, with 12 bases left between them. CDR1 is MNHEY, CDR2 SVGEGT, per germline. The CDR3 DNA sequence: TGTGCCAGCAGGACAGTCCAACTCTATGGCTACACCTTC. Translation: CASRTVQLYGYTF.

With regard to this clonotype: One end of the junction is discordant with germline, which a read error may explain. The chain carries TRBV20-1 and TRBJ1-2; D unclear. The CDR3 runs 14 residues. Per the germline V gene, CDR1 is DFQATT and CDR2 is SNEGSKA (reference sequence). CDR3 protein: CSARDLGGNYGYTF. DNA of the CDR3: TGCAGTGCTAGAGATTTGGGAGGGAACTACGGCTACACCTTC.

The sample holds a few counts of this clonotype. This chain joins TRBV11-2 and TRBJ1-2; D is ambiguous. The CDR3 has 13 residues. CDR1 and CDR2 (germline): SGHAT, FQNNGV. V lost 1 base, J lost 4 bases, and 7 bases lay in between. The CDR3 coding sequence is TGTGCCAGCAGCTTAGTCGGAGCCTATGGCTACACCTTC. This sequence encodes CASSLVGAYGYTF.

This clonotype was seen more than once but under ten times. The rearrangement joins TRBV7-9 to TRBJ1-2, with D possibly being TRBD1 (6 bases). Germline lookup yields CDR1 SEHNR and CDR2 FQNEAQ (reference sequence). The CDR3 has 18 amino acids. V dropped 2 bases and J dropped 0 bases, with 19 bases sitting between them. In nucleotides, the CDR3 is TGTGCCAGCAGCTTAATGGGGGGCCGGGTCCCTACTAACTATGGCTACACCTTC. Protein product: CASSLMGGRVPTNYGYTF.

The chain has TRBV28 and TRBJ2-7; D tentatively fits TRBD1 or TRBD2 (5 bases each). V shed 6 bases and J shed 6 bases, with 18 bases lying between them. The CDR3 contains 14 residues. Germline assignment: CDR1 MDHEN and CDR2 SYDVKM. The CDR3 DNA follows: TGTGCCAGCAGAGAGGGGCCCTATTACGTCGAGCAGTACTTC. It translates to CASREGPYYVEQYF. The full variable domain, in which reference TRBV28 and TRBJ2-7 provide the parts outside the CDR3, is DVKVTQSSRYLVKRTGEKVFLECVQDMDHENMFWYRQDPGLGLRLIYFSYDVKMKEKGDIPEGYSVSREKKERFSLILESASTNQTSMYLCASREGPYYVEQYFGPGTRLTVT.

This rearrangement joins TRBV28 to TRBJ2-7, with 7 nucleotides matching TRBD2. This CDR3 is built from 15 residues. CDR1 and CDR2 from the germline V gene are MDHEN and SYDVKM. Trimming at V came to 7 bases and at J to 2 bases, leaving 11 bases not matched to a gene. The CDR3 nucleotides read TGTGCCAGCACGCTGGGAGGGCAGTCTGCCTACGAGCAGTACTTC. Amino acids: CASTLGGQSAYEQYF.

There are many counts of this clonotype. The chain is built from TRBV6-1 and TRBJ1-4; no clear D. V was clipped by 2 bases and J by 5 bases, with 3 bases between them. Germline assignment: CDR1 MNHNS and CDR2 SASEGT. The CDR3 sequence is 12 residues long. As DNA, the CDR3 is TGTGCCAGCAGTGAACAGAATGAAAAACTGTTTTTT. Translation gives CASSEQNEKLFF.

A few counts support this clonotype. V usage is TRBV2 and J usage is TRBJ2-1; D not resolved. CDR3 size: 15 residues. Germline V CDR1 and CDR2: SNHLY, FYNNEI. Trimming took 1 base from V and 2 from J, leaving 9 bases between them. CDR3 nucleotide sequence: TGTGCCAGCAGTGAAGGCAGAGCAACCTACAATGAGCAGTTCTTC. Protein: CASSEGRATYNEQFF.

This clonotype was observed at least ten times. The rearrangement uses TRBV27 and TRBJ1-5; 11 bases fit TRBD1. Germline V CDR1 and CDR2: MNHEY, SMNVEV (reference sequence). The CDR3 totals 14 residues. J was trimmed by 6 bases and V by 6 bases; bases with no gene match: 4. For the CDR3, the DNA is TGTGCCAGCAGGAGGACAGGGGGCACTCAGCCCCAGCATTTT. Amino acid sequence: CASRRTGGTQPQHF.

This clonotype was counted between two and nine times. The chain recombines TRBV9 with TRBJ1-2; D is uncertain. The CDR3 runs to 13 residues. Germline loops: CDR1 SGDLS, CDR2 YYNGEE. V lost 1 base and J 2 bases, leaving 6 bases between the germline ends. CDR3 sequence (DNA): TGTGCCAGCAGCGTAACCTTAAACTATGGCTACACCTTC. This translates into CASSVTLNYGYTF.

As concerns this clonotype: A read error may explain this, as a much larger clone is one base away. V gene TRBV5-4 combines with J gene TRBJ1-2, with D uncertain. CDR1 and CDR2 (germline): SGHNT, YYREEE (reference sequence). The CDR3 is made up of 18 amino acids. The CDR3: CANSLDKAEWDTIYGYTF. In nucleotides, the CDR3 is TGTGCCAACAGCTTGGATAAGGCCGAGTGGGATACCATCTATGGCTACACCTTC.

This rearrangement joins TRBV9 to TRBJ2-1; possibly TRBD2 for D (5 bases). Germline V CDR1 and CDR2: SGDLS, YYNGEE. Trimming stripped 0 bases from V and 2 bases from J, with 9 bases between. The CDR3 runs to 15 residues. The CDR3 nucleotides read TGTGCCAGCAGCGTAGGGACTCTTACCTACAATGAGCAGTTCTTC. Its translation is CASSVGTLTYNEQFF.

This clonotype has only a few counts. The chain uses TRBV5-6 and TRBJ1-5; D gene ambiguous. Germline CDR1 and CDR2: SGHDT and YYEEEE. This CDR3 is built from 15 residues. The V end was cut by 4 bases, the J end by 1 base, with 12 bases between. CDR3 residues: CASSRTDLSNQPQHF. CDR3 nucleotide sequence: TGTGCCAGCAGCCGGACGGACCTCAGCAATCAGCCCCAGCATTTT.

The genes are TRBV5-1 and TRBJ1-6; 7 positions match TRBD1. The germline CDR1 and CDR2 sequences are SGHRS and YFSETQ. After removal of 3 bases from V and 8 bases from J, the junction contained 14 bases not matched to a gene. CDR3 size: 17 residues. This CDR3 reads CASSSRTGGRSDSPLHF. CDR3 sequence (DNA): TGCGCCAGCAGCTCACGGACAGGAGGGAGGTCGGATTCACCCCTCCACTTT.

This clonotype was recorded a few times. V gene TRBV20-1 combines with J gene TRBJ2-2; D gene uncertain. V lost 5 bases and J lost 0, with 13 bases in between. The CDR3 extends over 15 amino acids. In germline, CDR1 is DFQATT, CDR2 SNEGSKA (reference sequence). CDR3 coding DNA: TGCAGTGCTGTACAGCGAGCACCGAACACCGGGGAGCTGTTTTTT. Its protein product is CSAVQRAPNTGELFF.

V usage is TRBV5-1 and J usage is TRBJ1-5; a weak D match, TRBD1 (6 bases). Between the trimmed V and J ends, which lost 0 bases and 2 bases, there was a span of 9 bases. The CDR3 totals 15 residues. Germline CDR1 is SGHRS and CDR2 is YFSETQ. CDR3 coding DNA: TGCGCCAGCAGCTTGGCAGGGGCCGGCAATCAGCCCCAGCATTTT. This gives the protein CASSLAGAGNQPQHF. The whole variable domain, filled in from reference TRBV5-1 and TRBJ1-5, reads KAGVTQTPRYLIKTRGQQVTLSCSPISGHRSVSWYQQTPGQGLQFLFEYFSETQRNKGNFPGRFSGRQFSNSRSEMNVSTLELGDSALYLCASSLAGAGNQPQHFGDGTRLSIL.

This clonotype was seen only a few times. The rearrangement joins TRBV25-1 to TRBJ2-3; 9 bases align to TRBD2. This CDR3 comprises 15 residues. V lost 6 bases, J lost 2 bases, and 6 bases stayed unmatched. Germline CDR1 is MGHDK and CDR2 is SYGVNS. This CDR3 is CASSEGLAYTDTQYF. CDR3 in DNA: TGTGCCAGCAGCGAGGGACTAGCTTACACAGATACGCAGTATTTT.